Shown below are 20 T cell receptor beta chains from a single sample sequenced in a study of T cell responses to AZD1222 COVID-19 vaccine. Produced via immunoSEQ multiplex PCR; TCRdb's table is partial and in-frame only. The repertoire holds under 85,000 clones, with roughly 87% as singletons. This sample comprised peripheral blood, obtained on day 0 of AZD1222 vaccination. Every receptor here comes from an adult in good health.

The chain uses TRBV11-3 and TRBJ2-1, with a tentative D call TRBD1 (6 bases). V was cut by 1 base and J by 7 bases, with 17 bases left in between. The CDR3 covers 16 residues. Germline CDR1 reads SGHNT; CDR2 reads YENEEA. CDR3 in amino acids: CASSLGEAGVWNEQFF. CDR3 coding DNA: TGTGCCAGCAGCTTAGGCGAGGCAGGGGTATGGAATGAGCAGTTCTTC.

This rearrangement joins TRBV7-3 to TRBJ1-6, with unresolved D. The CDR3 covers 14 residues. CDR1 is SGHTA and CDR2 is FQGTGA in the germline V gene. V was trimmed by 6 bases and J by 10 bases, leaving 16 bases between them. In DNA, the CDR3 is TGTGCCAGCAGTTGGGATCACTTTGGATCACCCCTCCACTTT. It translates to CASSWDHFGSPLHF.

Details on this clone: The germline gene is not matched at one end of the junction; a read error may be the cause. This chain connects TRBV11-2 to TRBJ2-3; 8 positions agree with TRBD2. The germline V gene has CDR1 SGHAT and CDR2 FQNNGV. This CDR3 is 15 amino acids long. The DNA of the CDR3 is TGTGCCAGCACCTTAGCGGGGCCCGGTGCGGATACGCAGTATTTT. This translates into CASTLAGPGADTQYF.

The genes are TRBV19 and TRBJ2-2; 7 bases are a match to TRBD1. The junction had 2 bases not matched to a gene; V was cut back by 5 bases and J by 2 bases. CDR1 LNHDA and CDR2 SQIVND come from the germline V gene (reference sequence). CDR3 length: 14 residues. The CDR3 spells CASSAGGNTGELFF. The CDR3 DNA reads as TGTGCCAGTAGTGCAGGGGGTAACACCGGGGAGCTGTTTTTT.

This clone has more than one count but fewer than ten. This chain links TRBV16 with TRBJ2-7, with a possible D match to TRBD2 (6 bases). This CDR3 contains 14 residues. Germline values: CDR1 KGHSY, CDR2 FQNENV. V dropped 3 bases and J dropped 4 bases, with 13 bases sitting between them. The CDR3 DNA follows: TGTGCCAGCAGCCACCCGGGAGCTCGATACGAGCAGTACTTC. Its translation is CASSHPGARYEQYF.

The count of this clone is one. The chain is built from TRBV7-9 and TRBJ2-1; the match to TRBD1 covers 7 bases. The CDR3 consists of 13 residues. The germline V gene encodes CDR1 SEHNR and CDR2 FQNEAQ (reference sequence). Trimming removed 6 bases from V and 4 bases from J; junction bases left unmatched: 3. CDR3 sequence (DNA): TGTGCCAGCAGTCCGGGACAGTACAATGAGCAGTTCTTC. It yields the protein CASSPGQYNEQFF.

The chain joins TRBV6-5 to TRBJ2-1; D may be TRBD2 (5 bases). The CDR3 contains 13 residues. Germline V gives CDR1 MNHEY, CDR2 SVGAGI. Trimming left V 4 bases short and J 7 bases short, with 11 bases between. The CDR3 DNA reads TGTGCCAGCAGTTCACGTCCGGGAAATGAGCAGTTCTTC. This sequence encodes CASSSRPGNEQFF.

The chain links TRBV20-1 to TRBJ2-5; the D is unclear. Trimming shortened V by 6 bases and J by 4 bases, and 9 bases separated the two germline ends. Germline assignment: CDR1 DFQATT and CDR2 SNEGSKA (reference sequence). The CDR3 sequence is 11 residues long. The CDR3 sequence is CSARTGETQYF. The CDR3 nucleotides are TGCAGTGCAAGAACCGGAGAGACCCAGTACTTC.

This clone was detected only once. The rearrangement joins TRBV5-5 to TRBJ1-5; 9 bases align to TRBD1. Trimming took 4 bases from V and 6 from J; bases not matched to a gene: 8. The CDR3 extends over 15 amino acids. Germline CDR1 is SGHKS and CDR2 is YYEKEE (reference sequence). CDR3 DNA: TGTGCCAGCAGCACGACAGGGGGATATGGTCAGCCCCAGCATTTT. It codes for CASSTTGGYGQPQHF.

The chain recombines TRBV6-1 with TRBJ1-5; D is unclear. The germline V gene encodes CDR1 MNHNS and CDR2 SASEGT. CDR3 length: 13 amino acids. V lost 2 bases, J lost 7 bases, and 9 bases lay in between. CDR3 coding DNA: TGTGCCAGCAGTGAACCCTTGCGGCAGCCCCAGCATTTT. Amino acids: CASSEPLRQPQHF.

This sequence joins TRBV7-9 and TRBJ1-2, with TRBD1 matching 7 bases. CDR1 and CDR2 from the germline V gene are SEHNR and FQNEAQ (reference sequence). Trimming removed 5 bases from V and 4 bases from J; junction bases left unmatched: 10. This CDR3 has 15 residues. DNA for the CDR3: TGTGCCAGCAGCCGAGGGAGGGGGCTATTCTATGGCTACACCTTC. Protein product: CASSRGRGLFYGYTF.

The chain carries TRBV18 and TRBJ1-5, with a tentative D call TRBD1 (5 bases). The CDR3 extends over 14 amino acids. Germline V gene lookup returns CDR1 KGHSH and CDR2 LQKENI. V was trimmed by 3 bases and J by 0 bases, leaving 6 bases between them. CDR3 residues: CASSPDISNQPQHF. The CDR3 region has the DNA TGTGCCAGCTCACCGGACATTAGCAATCAGCCCCAGCATTTT. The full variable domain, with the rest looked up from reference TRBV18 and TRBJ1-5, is NAGVMQNPRHLVRRRGQEARLRCSPMKGHSHVYWYRQLPEEGLKFMVYLQKENIIDESGMPKERFSAEFPKEGPSILRIQQVVRGDSAAYFCASSPDISNQPQHFGDGTRLSIL.

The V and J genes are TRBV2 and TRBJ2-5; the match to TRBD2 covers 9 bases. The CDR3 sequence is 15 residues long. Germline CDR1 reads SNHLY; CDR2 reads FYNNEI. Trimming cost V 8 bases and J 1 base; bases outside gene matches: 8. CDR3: CASVRGGLAQETQYF. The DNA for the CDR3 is TGTGCCAGCGTGAGGGGGGGACTAGCCCAAGAGACCCAGTACTTC.

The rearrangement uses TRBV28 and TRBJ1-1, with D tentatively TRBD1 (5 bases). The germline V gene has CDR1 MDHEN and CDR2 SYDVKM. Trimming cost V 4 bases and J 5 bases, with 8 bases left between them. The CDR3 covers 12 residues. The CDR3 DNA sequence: TGTGCCAGCAGTTGGGGGGGGACTGAAGCTTTCTTT. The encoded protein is CASSWGGTEAFF.

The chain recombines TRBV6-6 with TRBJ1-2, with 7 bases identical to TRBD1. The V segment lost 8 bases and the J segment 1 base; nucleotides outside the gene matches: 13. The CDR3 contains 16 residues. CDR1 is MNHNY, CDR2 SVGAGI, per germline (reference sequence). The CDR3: CASARDRATINYGYTF. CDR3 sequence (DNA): TGTGCCAGCGCCCGGGACAGAGCTACTATTAACTATGGCTACACCTTC.

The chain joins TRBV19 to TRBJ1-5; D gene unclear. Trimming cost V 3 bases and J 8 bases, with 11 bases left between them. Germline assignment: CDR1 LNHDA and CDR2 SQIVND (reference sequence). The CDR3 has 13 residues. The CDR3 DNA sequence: TGTGCCAGTAGTATCCCCCCAGCGGAGCCCCAGCATTTT. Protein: CASSIPPAEPQHF.

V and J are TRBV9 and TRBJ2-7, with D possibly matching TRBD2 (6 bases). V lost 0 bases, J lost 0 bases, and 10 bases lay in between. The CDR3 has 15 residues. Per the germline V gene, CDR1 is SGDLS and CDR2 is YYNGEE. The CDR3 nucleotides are TGTGCCAGCAGCGTAGCTATCGGGAGCTCCTACGAGCAGTACTTC. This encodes CASSVAIGSSYEQYF.

CDR3 region: CASSRTGTGGRRQPQHF. CDR3 nucleotide sequence: TGTGCCAGCAGTCGGACCGGGACAGGGGGCCGGAGGCAGCCCCAGCATTTT. The genes are TRBV2 and TRBJ1-5; 12 bases line up with TRBD1. The V and J ends lost 5 bases and 7 bases, in that order; junction bases with no gene match: 12. CDR1 and CDR2 (germline): SNHLY, FYNNEI. The CDR3 is 17 amino acids. The full variable domain, in which reference TRBV2 and TRBJ1-5 provide the parts outside the CDR3, is EPEVTQTPSHQVTQMGQEVILRCVPISNHLYFYWYRQILGQKVEFLVSFYNNEISEKSEIFDDQFSVERPDGSNFTLKIRSTKLEDSAMYFCASSRTGTGGRRQPQHFGDGTRLSIL.

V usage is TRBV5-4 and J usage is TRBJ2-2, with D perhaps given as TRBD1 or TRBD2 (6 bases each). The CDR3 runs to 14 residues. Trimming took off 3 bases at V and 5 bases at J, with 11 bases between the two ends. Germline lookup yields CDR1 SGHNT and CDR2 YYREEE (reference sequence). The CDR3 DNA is TGTGCCAGCAGCTCCCTAGGGGGGACCGGGGAGCTGTTTTTT. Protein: CASSSLGGTGELFF.

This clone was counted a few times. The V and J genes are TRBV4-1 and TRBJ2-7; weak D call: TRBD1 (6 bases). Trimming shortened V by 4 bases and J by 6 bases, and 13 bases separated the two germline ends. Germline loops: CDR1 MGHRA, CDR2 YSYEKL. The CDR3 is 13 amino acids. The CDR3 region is CASSRLTGSEQYF. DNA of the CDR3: TGCGCCAGCAGCCGCTTGACAGGATCCGAGCAGTACTTC.